These 25 T cell receptor beta chains came from one sample sequenced in a study of cytomegalovirus exposure and HLA in healthy donors. Some clones are missing from TCRdb's copy, which holds only in-frame ones; the method was immunoSEQ multiplex PCR. The sample includes roughly 75,000 clones, approximately 93% of them seen just once. Sequenced sample: PBMCs. The source of these receptors is a woman between 18 and 30 years old in good health and CMV-seropositive.

This chain uses TRBV5-1 with TRBJ2-1, with 14 bases matching TRBD2. The J segment lost 9 bases and the V segment lost 0 bases, leaving 5 bases of the junction unmatched. The CDR3 runs to 16 residues. Germline loops: CDR1 SGHRS, CDR2 YFSETQ. Here the CDR3 DNA reads TGCGCCAGCAGCTTGGCGACTAGCGGGGGGGCCGGTGAGCAGTTCTTC. It codes for CASSLATSGGAGEQFF.

The chain has TRBV11-3 and TRBJ2-1; TRBD2 matches at 7 bases. The CDR3 totals 16 residues. Trimming removed 3 bases from V and 4 bases from J; junction bases left unmatched: 9. Germline assignment: CDR1 SGHNT and CDR2 YENEEA. This CDR3 reads CASSFSGGKGYNEQFF. The CDR3 DNA reads as TGTGCCAGCAGCTTTTCCGGGGGGAAGGGGTACAATGAGCAGTTCTTC.

The chain recombines TRBV5-6 with TRBJ2-1; D gene unclear. The V gene lost 0 bases and the J gene lost 0 bases, with 10 bases spanning the gap. The V gene's germline CDR1 is SGHDT and CDR2 YYEEEE. The CDR3 has 16 residues. The CDR3 bases are TGTGCCAGCAGCTTGGAGAAACTGAGCTCCTACAATGAGCAGTTCTTC. It yields the protein CASSLEKLSSYNEQFF.

The chain combines TRBV28 with TRBJ1-2, with no clear D. The CDR3 length is 12 residues. V shed 6 bases and J shed 4 bases, with 9 bases lying between them. From germline, CDR1 is MDHEN and CDR2 SYDVKM. CDR3 DNA sequence: TGTGCCAGCAGCCTACCTATCTATGGCTACACCTTC. Encoded protein: CASSLPIYGYTF.

The gene calls are TRBV5-4 and TRBJ2-2, with D possibly TRBD2 on 6 matching bases. Per the germline V gene, CDR1 is SGHNT and CDR2 is YYREEE (reference sequence). Trimming took 4 bases from V and 3 from J, leaving 13 bases between them. The CDR3 sequence is 15 residues long. This CDR3 reads CASSARLGDTGELFF. CDR3 DNA: TGTGCCAGCAGCGCCCGACTAGGGGACACCGGGGAGCTGTTTTTT.

The V call is TRBV7-2, the J call TRBJ2-7; 9 nucleotides line up with TRBD2. The germline gives CDR1 SGHTA, CDR2 FQGNSA. V lost 3 bases and J lost 3; bases outside the gene matches: 15. The CDR3 consists of 18 residues. The CDR3 DNA is TGTGCCAGCAGCTTCGACGGTCCGGGACTAGCAATCTTCTACGAGCAGTACTTC. It translates to CASSFDGPGLAIFYEQYF. The whole variable domain, filled in from reference TRBV7-2 and TRBJ2-7, reads GAGVSQSPSNKVTEKGKDVELRCDPISGHTALYWYRQSLGQGLEFLIYFQGNSAPDKSGLPSDRFSAERTGGSVSTLTIQRTQQEDSAVYLCASSFDGPGLAIFYEQYFGPGTRLTVT.

The chain joins TRBV18 to TRBJ2-3; 8 nucleotides match TRBD1. This CDR3 is 18 amino acids long. In germline, CDR1 is KGHSH, CDR2 LQKENI. The trim removed 4 bases at V and 3 bases at J, leaving 15 bases unmatched. The CDR3 here is CASSLQTGQGRKTDTQYF. The CDR3 nucleotides read TGTGCCAGCTCACTCCAAACCGGACAGGGCCGCAAGACAGATACGCAGTATTTT.

This chain links TRBV6-5 with TRBJ2-5, with a possible D match to TRBD2 (7 bases). CDR3 length equals 14 residues. V was cut by 6 bases and J by 4 bases, with 15 bases left in between. Germline CDR1 reads MNHEY; CDR2 reads SVGAGI. The CDR3 DNA sequence: TGTGCCAGCAGGAGGGGGGGCCGTCGAGAGACCCAGTACTTC. It yields the protein CASRRGGRRETQYF.

The rearrangement uses TRBV28 and TRBJ2-5, with D unclear. The germline V and J ends were trimmed by 5 bases and 3 bases, with 10 bases remaining between them. The germline CDR1 and CDR2 sequences are MDHEN and SYDVKM. CDR3 length equals 13 residues. CDR3 sequence (DNA): TGTGCCAGCAGTCGCCGACTGGAAGAGACCCAGTACTTC. Amino acid sequence: CASSRRLEETQYF.

This sequence joins TRBV5-6 and TRBJ2-1; tentatively, D is TRBD2 (5 bases). The V gene lost 3 bases and the J gene lost 7 bases, with 5 bases spanning the gap. Germline assignment: CDR1 SGHDT and CDR2 YYEEEE. This CDR3 region has 11 residues. This CDR3 reads CASSWTNEQFF. The DNA for the CDR3 is TGTGCCAGCAGCTGGACTAATGAGCAGTTCTTC.

V is TRBV5-6 and J is TRBJ2-2; 14 bases map to TRBD2. Per the germline V gene, CDR1 is SGHDT and CDR2 is YYEEEE. The CDR3 is 19 amino acids. V lost 4 bases and J lost 7; bases outside the gene matches: 15. CDR3 coding DNA: TGTGCCAGCAGCGTGCAGGGGTCCTGGACTAGCGGGAGGTTCGGGGAGCTGTTTTTT. This sequence encodes CASSVQGSWTSGRFGELFF.

The chain combines TRBV11-1 with TRBJ2-1; TRBD2 is a possible D gene (6 bases). Trimming took 7 bases from V and 2 from J, leaving 12 bases between them. The CDR3 has 14 amino acids. Germline CDR1 reads SGHAT; CDR2 reads FQDESV (reference sequence). In DNA form, the CDR3 reads TGTGCCAGCACCAAGGGACTCGCCTACAATGAGCAGTTCTTC. It is translated as CASTKGLAYNEQFF.

This chain joins TRBV18 and TRBJ2-7; D perhaps matches TRBD1 (8 bases). Germline values: CDR1 KGHSH, CDR2 LQKENI. The V gene lost 5 bases and the J gene lost 3 bases, with 14 bases spanning the gap. The CDR3 covers 14 residues. Here the CDR3 reads CASSLQGEGYEQYF. The DNA of the CDR3 is TGTGCCAGCTCATTACAGGGGGAGGGCTACGAGCAGTACTTC.

This chain joins TRBV7-2 and TRBJ2-2, with D possibly TRBD2 on 5 matching bases. Germline V gives CDR1 SGHTA, CDR2 FQGNSA. This CDR3 has 16 residues. The V end lost 2 bases, the J end lost 2 bases, and 12 bases lay between the germline ends. The CDR3 loop reads CASSLTSGYNTGELFF. CDR3 bases: TGTGCCAGCAGCTTAACAAGCGGATATAACACCGGGGAGCTGTTTTTT.

The V call is TRBV15, the J call TRBJ2-1; 7 bases map to TRBD2. The CDR3 covers 14 residues. The V and J ends lost 6 bases and 5 bases, in that order; junction bases with no gene match: 7. Germline values: CDR1 LNHNV, CDR2 YYDKDF (reference sequence). CDR3 loop: CATRSGVWDNEQFF. CDR3 sequence (DNA): TGTGCCACCAGAAGCGGGGTTTGGGACAATGAGCAGTTCTTC.

The genes are TRBV5-4 and TRBJ2-1; 12 bases line up with TRBD2. The V gene end was trimmed by 3 bases and the J gene end by 4 bases; junction bases not matched to a gene: 2. Germline CDR1 is SGHNT and CDR2 is YYREEE (reference sequence). This CDR3 is 15 amino acids long. The DNA of the CDR3 is TGTGCCAGCAGCTACGGACTAGCGGGGTACAATGAGCAGTTCTTC. Its protein is CASSYGLAGYNEQFF.

J is TRBJ1-2 and V is TRBV5-1; 7 nucleotides agree with TRBD1. CDR3 length equals 15 residues. Germline-derived CDR1 and CDR2 are SGHRS and YFSETQ. V lost 4 bases, J lost 4 bases, and 10 bases stayed unmatched. The CDR3 region is CASSPDGQETYGYTF. The CDR3, as DNA: TGCGCCAGCAGCCCGGACGGACAGGAAACCTATGGCTACACCTTC.

This chain uses TRBV13 with TRBJ2-7, with TRBD1 matching 7 bases. From germline, CDR1 is PRHDT and CDR2 FYEKMQ (reference sequence). The CDR3 runs 19 residues. The V and J ends lost 4 bases and 2 bases, in that order; junction bases with no gene match: 20. The CDR3 here is CASSSSGGIFTNVTYEQYF. The CDR3 nucleotides are TGTGCCAGCAGCTCTTCAGGGGGAATATTTACCAACGTTACCTACGAGCAGTACTTC.

This clone was recorded only once. The chain couples TRBV28 to TRBJ2-7; TRBD2 is a possible D gene (5 bases). Germline values: CDR1 MDHEN, CDR2 SYDVKM. This CDR3 contains 12 residues. Between the trimmed V and J ends, which lost 3 bases and 6 bases, there was a span of 9 bases. CDR3 DNA: TGTGCCAGCAGTTTTCGTCGGGGCGAGCAGTACTTC. Amino acids: CASSFRRGEQYF.

This chain links TRBV7-2 with TRBJ1-1; the match to TRBD1 covers 7 bases. The CDR3 covers 16 residues. Trimming took 5 bases from V and 0 from J; bases not matched to a gene: 9. Germline CDR1 is SGHTA and CDR2 is FQGNSA. In nucleotides, the CDR3 is TGTGCCAGCAGCCCCCTCCCCGGGACAGTGAACACTGAAGCTTTCTTT. Residues: CASSPLPGTVNTEAFF.

This chain uses TRBV2 with TRBJ1-4, with TRBD1 matching over 8 bases. The CDR3 runs to 18 residues. In germline, CDR1 is SNHLY, CDR2 FYNNEI. Germline trimming cut 2 bases from V and 0 bases from J; bases unmatched to any gene: 8. The CDR3 is CASSEWQGASTTNEKLFF. The DNA for the CDR3 is TGTGCCAGCAGTGAATGGCAGGGGGCTAGCACAACTAATGAAAAACTGTTTTTT.

This chain joins TRBV2 and TRBJ1-2; D might be TRBD1 (5 bases). The CDR3 totals 17 residues. The germline V gene encodes CDR1 SNHLY and CDR2 FYNNEI. The ends were cut back, 5 bases at V and 0 bases at J, with 19 bases in the middle. This CDR3 is CASSSLGDGEANYGYTF. For the CDR3, the DNA is TGTGCCAGCAGTTCCCTTGGGGACGGGGAGGCTAACTATGGCTACACCTTC.

This chain connects TRBV27 to TRBJ2-7; D gene ambiguous. Germline CDR1 and CDR2: MNHEY and SMNVEV (reference sequence). V was clipped by 1 base and J by 2 bases, with 15 bases between them. The CDR3 runs 16 residues. Here the CDR3 DNA reads TGTGCCAGCAGTTTATATGCGAGTGAATCCCCCTACGAGCAGTACTTC. Amino acid sequence: CASSLYASESPYEQYF.

This chain uses TRBV28 with TRBJ1-1; 8 bases are shared with TRBD1. J was trimmed by 10 bases and V by 2 bases; bases with no gene match: 6. Germline V lookup: CDR1 MDHEN, CDR2 SYDVKM. The CDR3 sequence is 13 residues long. CDR3 loop: CASSLKAGGRAFF. CDR3 nucleotides: TGTGCCAGCAGTTTAAAGGCAGGGGGCCGAGCTTTCTTT.

This clone was seen just once. This sequence joins TRBV19 and TRBJ1-2, with 9 bases aligning to TRBD1. J was trimmed by 8 bases and V by 1 base; bases with no gene match: 11. Germline values: CDR1 LNHDA, CDR2 SQIVND (reference sequence). CDR3 length equals 16 residues. CDR3 amino acids: CASSIVAGQGMGGYTF. The CDR3 DNA is TGTGCCAGTAGTATAGTAGCGGGACAGGGAATGGGCGGCTACACCTTC.